This entry concerns a single TCR beta chain. The antigen is not known. These data originate in a study of Ad26.COV2.S vaccination and SARS-CoV-2 variants. The wider study: Once, or twice with 56 days between doses, Ad26.COV2.S was given intramuscularly.

The treatment is: 19 received Ad26.COV2.S at low or high dose, single or two shots; five or six received placebo; per-sample allocation not given. Day 63 following the first vaccine or placebo injection was when the samples were taken. Boston provided a donor who was an adult aged 18-55 years. The study used a vaccine consisting of an Ad26 vector that expressed Wuhan-strain SARS-CoV-2 spike. The CDR3 spans 14 residues. The V segment lost 7 bases and the J segment 7 bases; nucleotides outside the gene matches: 11. Germline values: CDR1 GTSNPN, CDR2 SVGIG (reference sequence). General study results and limits: Responses of spike-specific T cells (both CD8+ and CD4+) reportedly showed substantial breadth after vaccination.

Only in-frame clones appear in the TCRdb table, and some are missing; sequencing was by immunoSEQ multiplex PCR. This table holds about 400,000 clones, about 91% found once. The receptor was isolated from a person aged 18 to 59 who received the Ad26.COV2.S COVID-19 vaccine or a placebo. The chain uses TRBV30 and TRBJ2-1, with 9 bases aligning to TRBD2. The material sequenced was peripheral blood, taken in a trial of Ad26.COV2.S vaccine versus placebo. CDR3 in amino acids: CASRPGLAFNEQFF. For the CDR3, the DNA is TGTGCCTCGAGACCGGGACTAGCTTTTAATGAGCAGTTCTTC.